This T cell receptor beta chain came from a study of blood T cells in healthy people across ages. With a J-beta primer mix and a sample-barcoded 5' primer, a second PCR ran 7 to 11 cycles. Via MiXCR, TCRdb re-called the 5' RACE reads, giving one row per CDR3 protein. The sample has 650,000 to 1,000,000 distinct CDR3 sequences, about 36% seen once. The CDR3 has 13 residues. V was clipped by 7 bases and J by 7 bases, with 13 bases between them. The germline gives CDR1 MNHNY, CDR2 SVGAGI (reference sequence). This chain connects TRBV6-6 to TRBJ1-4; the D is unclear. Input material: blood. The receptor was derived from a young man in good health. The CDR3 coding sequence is TGTGCCAGCAAGGCCTGGGAGGGTGAAAAACTGTTTTTT. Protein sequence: CASKAWEGEKLFF.